The T cell receptor beta chain under discussion was sequenced for a study of OX40 agonist ivuxolimab in advanced cancers. Study-level information: The group had a mean age of roughly 56 years, ranged from about 20 to 79, and was 82.7% male. General observations from the study: There was clonal expansion of CD4+ and CD8+ blood T cells by week 6 at 0.1 to 3.0 mg/kg.

Only in-frame clones appear in the TCRdb table, and some are missing; sequencing was by immunoSEQ multiplex PCR. The table includes 65,000 or so clones, around 83% detected once. Germline V CDR1 and CDR2: SGHTA, FQGNSA. The CDR3 sequence is 15 residues long. With V trimmed by 2 bases and J by 2 bases, 2 bases remained unmatched. This clone was observed once. Its specificity is not known. This chain uses TRBV7-2 with TRBJ2-1, with 8 bases aligning to TRBD2. Sequencing used CD4+ or CD8+ T cells sorted from blood, obtained in a trial of the OX40 agonist ivuxolimab. The TCR originated in an adult with an advanced solid tumor such as melanoma, head and neck, liver or kidney cancer. DNA of the CDR3: TGTGCCAGCAGCTTACAGCGGGGGCCCTACAATGAGCAGTTCTTC. Its translation: CASSLQRGPYNEQFF.